This is a list of T cell receptor beta chains from one sample in a study of identical twins' blood T cells. TCRdb processed the 5' RACE reads anew with MiXCR; each CDR3 protein has one entry. The sample lists 350,000 to 450,000 distinct CDR3 sequences; over 25% were seen once. The material sequenced was PBMCs. These TCRs come from a woman aged 18-55 years in good health. Both conserved end residues are part of each CDR3. A D gene is named only where the DNA matches it firmly. Some rows have no size entry. The others give once, few or many, or a class for an expanded clone.

clone size | J gene | D gene | V gene | CDR3 length | CDR3 DNA | CDR3 protein
NA | TRBJ2-1 | TRBD2 | TRBV14 | 17 | TGTGCCAGCAGCCGTTCAGCTAGCGGAGCCTCCTACAATGAGCAGTTCTTC | CASSRSASGASYNEQFF
many | TRBJ1-2 | TRBD1 | TRBV11-2 | 14 | TGTGCCAGCAGCTACAGGGGGCTGTTTCATGGCTACACCTTC | CASSYRGLFHGYTF
NA | TRBJ1-2 | NA | TRBV6-1 | 14 | TGTGCCAGTTCGGGTACCCAGAACCTCTATGGCTACACCTTC | CASSGTQNLYGYTF
NA | TRBJ1-1 | NA | TRBV30 | 11 | TGTGCCTGGAGCCTTAACACTGAAGCTTTCTTT | CAWSLNTEAFF
few | TRBJ2-1 | TRBD2 | TRBV10-2 | 16 | TGCGCCAGCACTTTAATTTTGACTAGCGGATACAATGAGCAGTTCTTC | CASTLILTSGYNEQFF
NA | TRBJ1-1 | TRBD1 | TRBV7-9 | 16 | TGTGCCAGCAGTTACTCGACAGGGTGGGGAACGCTTGAAGCTTTCTTT | CASSYSTGWGTLEAFF
few | TRBJ2-3 | TRBD2 | TRBV7-6 | 15 | TGTGCCAGCACCCATAGCGGGAAAACGGCAGATACGCAGTATTTT | CASTHSGKTADTQYF
NA | TRBJ2-7 | NA | TRBV5-5 | 12 | TGTGCCAGCAGCTTAACAGGTGAAGAGCAGTACTTC | CASSLTGEEQYF
NA | TRBJ2-1 | TRBD1 | TRBV13 | 16 | TGTGCCAGCAGCTCAGGACAGGGCAGCTCCTACAATGAGCAGTTCTTC | CASSSGQGSSYNEQFF
many | TRBJ1-1 | NA | TRBV29-1 | 13 | TGCAGCGCCCACCGACAGGAGAGCACTGAAGCTTTCTTT | CSAHRQESTEAFF
many | TRBJ2-1 | NA | TRBV13 | 17 | TGTGCCAGCAGCTTATCCGGACTACACGGCTCCTACAATGAGCAGTTCTTC | CASSLSGLHGSYNEQFF
NA | TRBJ1-2 | NA | TRBV7-9 | 15 | TGTACCAGCAGCTTAATCGCCAGGGAAAACTATGGCTACACCTTC | CTSSLIARENYGYTF
many | TRBJ2-1 | NA | TRBV29-1 | 10 | TGCAGCGTTGATGGGGGAACGCGGTTCTTC | CSVDGGTRFF
few | TRBJ2-3 | NA | TRBV19 | 12 | TGTGCCACACGGACACTGGGGGGTACGCAGTATTTT | CATRTLGGTQYF
many | TRBJ2-1 | NA | TRBV11-2 | 14 | TGTGCCAGCAGTATAGAGGGGGGACAAGCTGAGCAGTTCTTC | CASSIEGGQAEQFF
NA | TRBJ1-1 | NA | TRBV3-1 | 11 | TGTGCCATCAGCCACAGGACTGAAGCTTTCTTT | CAISHRTEAFF
NA | TRBJ1-5 | NA | TRBV20-1 | 14 | TGCAGTGCTAGCTACAGGGATGGCAATCATCCCCAGCATTTT | CSASYRDGNHPQHF
few | TRBJ2-1 | NA | TRBV20-1 | 14 | TGCAGTGCCCTAAGGGGGAGCGCCCTCAATGAGCAGTTCTTC | CSALRGSALNEQFF
few | TRBJ2-2 | TRBD1 | TRBV7-2 | 14 | TGTGCCAGCAGCTTCCAGGGGGCATCCGGGGAGCTGTTTTTT | CASSFQGASGELFF
few | TRBJ1-1 | NA | TRBV20-1 | 13 | TGCAGTGCCGCCGCGCCCTCGAACACTGAAGCTTTCTTT | CSAAAPSNTEAFF
NA | TRBJ2-3 | TRBD2 | TRBV7-8 | 16 | TGTGCCAGCAGCGCTTACCCTAGCGGGGGGCCAGATACGCAGTATTTT | CASSAYPSGGPDTQYF
NA | TRBJ1-1 | NA | TRBV10-3 | 11 | TGTGCCATCAGTGAAGGCACTGAAGCTTTCTTT | CAISEGTEAFF
NA | TRBJ1-1 | NA | TRBV6-6 | 18 | TGTGCCACCACCATCGTACCCCCCCAGTTTACGGGTTACACTGAAGCTTTCTTT | CATTIVPPQFTGYTEAFF
few | TRBJ2-1 | NA | TRBV21-1 | 13 | TGTGCCAGCAGCAAACTTCCAGATAACGAGCAGTTCTTC | CASSKLPDNEQFF
NA | TRBJ2-3 | NA | TRBV20-1 | 14 | TGCAGTGCGCCTGATCCCGGGGCCACAGATACGCAGTATTTT | CSAPDPGATDTQYF
few | TRBJ2-7 | TRBD2 | TRBV7-2 | 15 | TGTGCCAGCAGCCCCGGACTAGCGGGTAATTTGAAGCAGTACTTC | CASSPGLAGNLKQYF
NA | TRBJ1-4 | NA | TRBV7-9 | 16 | TGTGCCAGCAGGCCTACCTCCTGGGGGTCTGGTGAAAAACTGTTTTTT | CASRPTSWGSGEKLFF
few | TRBJ1-5 | TRBD1 | TRBV19 | 16 | TGTGCCAGTAGTCCCCAGACAGGGGGAACGGATCAGCCCCAGCATTTT | CASSPQTGGTDQPQHF
few | TRBJ1-4 | NA | TRBV20-1 | 13 | TGCAGTGCTAGGAGAAGGGATGATGAAAAACTGTTTTTT | CSARRRDDEKLFF
NA | TRBJ1-4 | NA | TRBV7-9 | 17 | TGTGCCAGCAGCTTAGGGACCGGGATTCCAACTAATGAAAAACTGTTTTTT | CASSLGTGIPTNEKLFF
NA | TRBJ1-5 | NA | TRBV20-1 | 12 | TGCAGTTCTAGTATCAGCAATCAGCCCCAGCATTTT | CSSSISNQPQHF
NA | TRBJ1-1 | NA | TRBV5-1 | 15 | TGCGCCAGCAGCTTGGGGTCATGGGGGAACACTGAAGCTTTCTTT | CASSLGSWGNTEAFF
NA | TRBJ2-7 | TRBD1 | TRBV19 | 12 | TGTGCCAGCCGGGACAGGGCGTACGAGCAGTACTTC | CASRDRAYEQYF
few | TRBJ2-3 | TRBD2 | TRBV24-1 | 15 | TGTGCCACGAGTATGGGGAGGGCCCTCGCAGATACGCAGTATTTT | CATSMGRALADTQYF
many | TRBJ2-3 | NA | TRBV20-1 | 15 | TGCAGTGCTAGAGGTGGGGCGGAGAGCACAGATACGCAGTATTTT | CSARGGAESTDTQYF
NA | TRBJ1-1 | NA | TRBV5-1 | 12 | TGCGCCAGCAGAGGGGAGGCAACTGAAGCTTTCTTT | CASRGEATEAFF
few | TRBJ1-2 | TRBD1 | TRBV27 | 14 | TGTGCCAGCGGGCAGGACAGGGTAGGGTATGGCTACACCTTC | CASGQDRVGYGYTF
NA | TRBJ2-4 | NA | TRBV5-4 | 16 | TGTGCCAGCAGCCCCGACGGTGGAGGGGCCAAAAACATTCAGTACTTC | CASSPDGGGAKNIQYF
NA | TRBJ1-1 | NA | TRBV5-4 | 11 | TGTGCCAGCGGCACACGGGAGGAAGCTTTCTTT | CASGTREEAFF
few | TRBJ1-2 | NA | TRBV29-1 | 14 | TGCAGCGTTGAAGCCCAGGGATTTTTCTATGGCTACACCTTC | CSVEAQGFFYGYTF
NA | TRBJ2-7 | NA | TRBV28 | 15 | TGTGCCAGCAGTTTAGCTGGGACTCCCTCCTGCGAGCAGTACTTC | CASSLAGTPSCEQYF
NA | TRBJ2-2 | NA | TRBV20-1 | 12 | TGCAGTGCCGTACTTATCACCGGGGGGCTGTTTTTT | CSAVLITGGLFF
NA | TRBJ2-5 | TRBD2 | TRBV20-1 | 15 | TGCAGTGCTAGAGGGACTAGCGGGACACAAGAGACCCAGTACTTC | CSARGTSGTQETQYF
NA | TRBJ2-3 | TRBD2 | TRBV10-3 | 15 | TGTGCCATCAGTGGAGGGGAGGGTGACACAGATACGCAGTATTTT | CAISGGEGDTDTQYF
NA | TRBJ2-2 | NA | TRBV29-1 | 13 | TGCAGCGTTGATTCGGAAAACACCGGGGAGCTGTTTTTT | CSVDSENTGELFF
NA | TRBJ2-2 | NA | TRBV29-1 | 12 | TGCAGCGTCGGGTGGATAACCGGGGAGCTGTTTTTT | CSVGWITGELFF
few | TRBJ1-1 | TRBD1 | TRBV29-1 | 16 | TGCAGCGTTGAAGGGGACGGGACAGGAAAAAACACTGAAGCTTTCTTT | CSVEGDGTGKNTEAFF
NA | TRBJ1-1 | NA | TRBV5-6 | 17 | TGTGCCAGCAGCTTTCGTTCCGGGACCCGGGTGGCCACTGAAGCTTTCTTT | CASSFRSGTRVATEAFF
few | TRBJ2-1 | TRBD2 | TRBV6-5 | 15 | TGTGCCAGCAGTCAACTAGCGGGGATTAACAATGAGCAGTTCTTC | CASSQLAGINNEQFF
NA | TRBJ2-1 | NA | TRBV20-1 | 13 | TGCAGTGCTAGCGGGGGTGGCAATAATGAGCAGTTCTTC | CSASGGGNNEQFF
NA | TRBJ1-1 | NA | TRBV7-9 | 13 | TGTGCCAGCAGCCCCGGGACAAAAATAAAAGCTTTCTTT | CASSPGTKIKAFF
few | TRBJ2-1 | TRBD2 | TRBV20-1 | 13 | TGCAGTGCCTCTAGCGGGAGGGCTCTTGAGCAGTTCTTC | CSASSGRALEQFF
few | TRBJ1-1 | NA | TRBV2 | 15 | TGTGCCAGTGGCGTGGAGGGGCATATGAACACTGAAGCTTTCTTT | CASGVEGHMNTEAFF